One sample yielded the 29 T cell receptor beta chains listed below, sequenced in a study of T cells after yellow fever vaccination. TCRdb redid the calling of the 5' RACE reads with MiXCR, one entry per CDR3 protein. This sample has about 330,000 distinct CDR3 sequences, with 4.1% found just once. The sample consisted of PBMCs, taken 5 days after the yellow fever booster vaccination. The origin of the receptors is a man younger than 35 who received the YFV17D yellow fever vaccine.

This clonotype has a handful of counts. The rearrangement joins TRBV4-1 to TRBJ2-3; no firm D call. Germline V gene lookup returns CDR1 MGHRA and CDR2 YSYEKL. The CDR3 runs to 14 residues. V was clipped by 0 bases and J by 2 bases, with 6 bases between them. The DNA for the CDR3 is TGCGCCAGCAGCCAAGAGTCAGACACAGATACGCAGTATTTT. Translating it yields CASSQESDTDTQYF.

This clonotype came up a few times. The CDR3 is CASSTTTGGTEAFF. CDR3 DNA: TGTGCCAGCAGCACGACGACAGGGGGAACTGAAGCTTTCTTT. J is TRBJ1-1 and V is TRBV7-6; TRBD1 matches 9 bases. V was pared by 5 bases and J by 5 bases, with 6 bases of the junction left unmatched. Germline assignment: CDR1 SGHVS and CDR2 FNYEAQ. The length of the CDR3 is 14 residues.

A few counts support this clonotype. The chain uses TRBV10-3 and TRBJ1-5; tentative D call: TRBD1 (6 bases). The ends were cut back, 8 bases at V and 7 bases at J, with 9 bases in the middle. Germline V gene data show CDR1 as ENHRY and CDR2 as SYGVKD. The CDR3 spans 11 residues. The CDR3 sequence is CAIGGGQPQHF. The CDR3 nucleotides are TGTGCCATCGGGGGGGGCCAGCCCCAGCATTTT.

This clonotype was observed at least ten times. This rearrangement joins TRBV15 to TRBJ2-2; TRBD2 matches 10 bases. Unmatched junction bases numbered 4, after V lost 4 bases and J lost 5 bases. The CDR3 extends over 15 amino acids. Looked up from germline, CDR1 is LNHNV and CDR2 is YYDKDF (reference sequence). CDR3 DNA sequence: TGTGCCACCAGCAACCAACTAGCGGGGACCGGGGAGCTGTTTTTT. It yields the protein CATSNQLAGTGELFF.

This clonotype has only a few counts. V and J are TRBV7-9 and TRBJ1-1; D ambiguous. V shed 4 bases and J shed 10 bases, with 13 bases lying between them. Germline loops: CDR1 SEHNR, CDR2 FQNEAQ (reference sequence). The CDR3 runs to 12 residues. The CDR3 sequence: CASSSSRFGAFF. The CDR3, as DNA: TGTGCCAGCAGCTCGTCCCGCTTCGGAGCTTTCTTT.

The CDR3 loop reads CASSHGTSYEQYV. The CDR3 region has the DNA TGTGCCAGCAGCCACGGGACCTCCTACGAGCAGTACGTC. This chain joins TRBV5-5 and TRBJ2-7; D possibly uses TRBD1 or TRBD2 (5 bases each). This CDR3 has 13 residues. V dropped 4 bases and J dropped 0 bases, with 8 bases sitting between them. Per germline, CDR1 SGHKS and CDR2 YYEKEE (reference sequence).

This clonotype was seen at least ten times. The chain is built from TRBV27 and TRBJ1-6; D may be TRBD1 (6 bases). V lost 6 bases, J lost 10 bases, and 16 bases lay in between. The CDR3 length is 14 residues. CDR1 and CDR2 from the germline V gene are MNHEY and SMNVEV (reference sequence). This CDR3 is CASRIPGEWSPLHF. Written as DNA, the CDR3 is TGTGCCAGCAGAATCCCAGGGGAATGGTCACCCCTCCACTTT.

This clonotype has only a few counts. The chain is built from TRBV20-1 and TRBJ2-3, with TRBD2 identical over 7 bases. The trim removed 6 bases at V and 0 bases at J, leaving 9 bases unmatched. Germline lookup yields CDR1 DFQATT and CDR2 SNEGSKA (reference sequence). CDR3 length equals 15 residues. CDR3 protein: CSARSGPYSTDTQYF. The DNA for the CDR3 is TGCAGTGCCCGTAGCGGGCCCTATAGCACAGATACGCAGTATTTT.

The V gene is TRBV2, the J gene TRBJ2-2, with 9 bases lining up with TRBD2. CDR1 is SNHLY, CDR2 FYNNEI, per germline. The CDR3 spans 15 residues. The V gene end was trimmed by 6 bases and the J gene end by 2 bases; junction bases not matched to a gene: 4. The CDR3 DNA follows: TGTGCCAGCAGGCCTGGGACTAGCAACACCGGGGAGCTGTTTTTT. It codes for CASRPGTSNTGELFF.

The chain recombines TRBV12-3 or TRBV12-4 with TRBJ1-2; 9 nucleotides line up with TRBD1. This CDR3 has 15 amino acids. The trim removed 6 bases at V and 5 bases at J, leaving 10 bases unmatched. Here the CDR3 DNA reads TGTGCCAGCAGAACCACAGGGGGCGCCCCGTATGGCTACACCTTC. Amino acid sequence: CASRTTGGAPYGYTF.

This clonotype was counted at least ten times. This chain uses TRBV28 with TRBJ2-2; 12 bases are shared with TRBD1. The length of the CDR3 is 18 residues. CDR1 and CDR2 from the germline V gene are MDHEN and SYDVKM. Trimming cost V 3 bases and J 9 bases; bases outside gene matches: 14. The CDR3 nucleotides are TGTGCCAGCAGTTTGTCCGGGACAGGGGGCCCGGTATTTTGGGAGCTGTTTTTT. Amino acid sequence: CASSLSGTGGPVFWELFF.

The chain combines TRBV20-1 with TRBJ1-2; TRBD1 aligns across 12 bases. Germline CDR1 is DFQATT and CDR2 is SNEGSKA (reference sequence). Trimming cost V 0 bases and J 8 bases; bases outside gene matches: 7. The CDR3 sequence is 15 residues long. The CDR3 here is CSARDRGQGALGYTF. Here the CDR3 DNA reads TGCAGTGCTAGAGATAGGGGACAGGGGGCCCTAGGCTACACCTTC.

This clonotype was detected only a few times. The J gene is TRBJ2-3, the V gene TRBV12-3 or TRBV12-4; unclear D gene. This CDR3 has 13 amino acids. V lost 6 bases and J lost 4, with 11 bases in between. The CDR3 is CASSSDRPDTQYF. CDR3 bases: TGTGCCAGCAGCTCCGACCGTCCAGATACGCAGTATTTT.

V is TRBV9 and J is TRBJ2-1; D gene unclear. V was pared by 5 bases and J by 0 bases, with 12 bases between. This CDR3 is 15 amino acids long. The germline V gene encodes CDR1 SGDLS and CDR2 YYNGEE. This CDR3 is CASRAGPSSYNEQFF. In DNA, the CDR3 is TGTGCCAGCAGGGCCGGGCCTAGCTCCTACAATGAGCAGTTCTTC.

Only a few counts were recorded for this clonotype. V and J are TRBV19 and TRBJ1-1; tentative D call: TRBD1 (5 bases). V was clipped by 8 bases and J by 1 base, with 11 bases between them. Germline lookup yields CDR1 LNHDA and CDR2 SQIVND (reference sequence). CDR3 size: 13 residues. In DNA form, the CDR3 reads TGTGCCAGTTCGGGACGGGGGAACACTGAAGCTTTCTTT. As protein: CASSGRGNTEAFF. Complete variable domain (other parts from reference TRBV19 and TRBJ1-1): DGGITQSPKYLFRKEGQNVTLSCEQNLNHDAMYWYRQDPGQGLRLIYYSQIVNDFQKGDIAEGYSVSREKKESFPLTVTSAQKNPTAFYLCASSGRGNTEAFFGQGTRLTVV.

J is TRBJ2-3 and V is TRBV10-3; D unclear. The CDR3 has 12 amino acids. Germline CDR1 and CDR2: ENHRY and SYGVKD. V lost 7 bases and J lost 0, with 5 bases in between. The CDR3 DNA follows: TGTGCCATCACCAGTAGCACAGATACGCAGTATTTT. Protein product: CAITSSTDTQYF.

There are many counts of this clonotype. The V gene is TRBV4-3, the J gene TRBJ2-3, with 8 positions matching TRBD1. Trimming at V came to 0 bases and at J to 4 bases, leaving 6 bases not matched to a gene. Germline V CDR1 and CDR2: LGHNA, YSLEER. The CDR3 has 16 amino acids. The CDR3 sequence: CASSQDRTGSADTQYF. As DNA, the CDR3 is TGCGCCAGCAGCCAAGATAGGACAGGGTCTGCAGATACGCAGTATTTT.

This clonotype was observed a few times. The V and J genes are TRBV6-1 and TRBJ1-2, with 8 bases that match TRBD1. V shed 10 bases, J shed 8 bases, and the junction held 12 bases outside the gene matches. The germline CDR1 and CDR2 sequences are MNHNS and SASEGT. There are 13 residues in the CDR3. In DNA, the CDR3 is TGTGCCACCCTACCCGGACAGGGCGACGGCTACACCTTC. Protein: CATLPGQGDGYTF.

In this sample, this clonotype turned up many times. V and J are TRBV15 and TRBJ2-3, with D possibly matching TRBD1 (6 bases). The CDR3 is made up of 15 amino acids. Per germline, CDR1 LNHNV and CDR2 YYDKDF (reference sequence). V was shortened by 6 bases and J by 6 bases, with 19 bases between the two germline ends. CDR3 nucleotides: TGTGCCACCAGTACACCAAGAACCAGGGGCGATACGCAGTATTTT. Its protein product is CATSTPRTRGDTQYF.

This clonotype was counted a few times. The chain carries TRBV12-3 or TRBV12-4 and TRBJ1-1; D is unresolved. This CDR3 is built from 14 residues. Trimming cost V 1 base and J 1 base, with 7 bases left between them. CDR3 in amino acids: CASSLEASNTEAFF. The CDR3 nucleotides read TGTGCCAGCAGTTTAGAAGCTTCGAACACTGAAGCTTTCTTT.

In its sample, this clonotype was seen many times. CDR3 region: CASSQAPNQPQHF. Written as DNA, the CDR3 is TGCGCCAGCAGCCAAGCCCCCAATCAGCCCCAGCATTTT. The V call is TRBV4-1, the J call TRBJ1-5; the D is unclear. Trimming cost V 1 base and J 3 bases, with 4 bases left between them. This CDR3 contains 13 residues. Germline CDR1 is MGHRA and CDR2 is YSYEKL.

This clonotype was observed at least ten times. V gene TRBV5-4 combines with J gene TRBJ1-1; 9 bases fit TRBD1. There are 16 residues in the CDR3. Germline V gene lookup returns CDR1 SGHNT and CDR2 YYREEE (reference sequence). The trim removed 3 bases at V and 5 bases at J, leaving 11 bases unmatched. In DNA, the CDR3 is TGTGCCAGCAGCTCCACGACCCCGACAGGGGGGACTGAAGCTTTCTTT. This sequence encodes CASSSTTPTGGTEAFF.

This clonotype showed up just a few times. The CDR3 nucleotides read TGTGCCAGCAGTTTAGCTAGCAACGGCATTGAGCAGTTCTTC. Amino acid sequence: CASSLASNGIEQFF. The chain employs TRBV12-3 or TRBV12-4 and TRBJ2-1; no clear D. The CDR3 is 14 residues long. With 0 bases removed from V and 9 bases from J, the gap between germline ends came to 12 bases.

This clonotype was seen at least ten times. Written as DNA, the CDR3 is TGTGCCAGCAGTTATGGTCGATCCTCTGGAAACACCATATATTTT. Its translation is CASSYGRSSGNTIYF. The V and J genes are TRBV6-5 and TRBJ1-3, with D unclear. Trimming cost V 3 bases and J 0 bases, with 9 bases left between them. Germline V gene lookup returns CDR1 MNHEY and CDR2 SVGAGI. The length of the CDR3 is 15 residues.

The sample holds many counts of this clonotype. V gene TRBV28 combines with J gene TRBJ1-6; D remains ambiguous. This CDR3 is 20 amino acids long. V gave up 2 bases and J gave up 7 bases, with 27 bases separating them. Germline CDR1 is MDHEN and CDR2 is SYDVKM. This chain's CDR3 is CASSLIPPLSTGMGNSPLHF. CDR3 sequence (DNA): TGTGCCAGCAGTTTAATTCCCCCCCTTAGCACGGGGATGGGGAATTCACCCCTCCACTTT. Combining the CDR3 with reference TRBV28 and TRBJ1-6 gives the whole variable domain DVKVTQSSRYLVKRTGEKVFLECVQDMDHENMFWYRQDPGLGLRLIYFSYDVKMKEKGDIPEGYSVSREKKERFSLILESASTNQTSMYLCASSLIPPLSTGMGNSPLHFGNGTRLTVT.

This clonotype was counted between two and nine times. The V and J genes are TRBV5-1 and TRBJ1-6; D is unresolved. Deletions cut 2 bases from V and 7 bases from J, with 7 bases between. The CDR3 runs to 13 residues. CDR1 and CDR2 (germline): SGHRS, YFSETQ. The CDR3 DNA follows: TGCGCCAGCAGCTTCCAAAACAATTCACCCCTCCACTTT. The encoded protein is CASSFQNNSPLHF.

There are a few counts of this clonotype. The V gene is TRBV7-2, the J gene TRBJ2-3, with D perhaps matching TRBD1 (6 bases). Germline V lookup: CDR1 SGHTA, CDR2 FQGNSA. The length of the CDR3 is 15 residues. The V gene lost 6 bases and the J gene lost 1 base, with 14 bases spanning the gap. Here the CDR3 reads CASSQIQGRTDTQYF. CDR3 nucleotides: TGTGCCAGCAGTCAGATACAGGGTCGCACAGATACGCAGTATTTT.

The V gene is TRBV7-8, the J gene TRBJ1-1, with D possibly matching TRBD1 (6 bases). This CDR3 is 14 amino acids long. Deletions cut 3 bases from V and 5 bases from J, with 13 bases between. The germline gives CDR1 SGHVS, CDR2 FQNEAQ. The CDR3 coding sequence is TGTGCCAGCAGCTTCCGAGACAGGAGTACTGAAGCTTTCTTT. Protein: CASSFRDRSTEAFF.

This clonotype has more than one count but fewer than ten. The gene calls are TRBV20-1 and TRBJ2-1, with D perhaps matching TRBD1 (6 bases). Per germline, CDR1 DFQATT and CDR2 SNEGSKA (reference sequence). Trimming removed 6 bases at V and 4 bases at J, with 16 bases between. This CDR3 spans 14 amino acids. CDR3 DNA: TGCAGTGCCCCGCCGGACAGTTTATACAATGAGCAGTTCTTC. This encodes CSAPPDSLYNEQFF.